This is a list of T cell receptor beta chains from one sample in a study of regulatory T cells in long-lasting Graves disease. TCRdb fed the multiplex PCR reads into MiXCR, producing one record per CDR3 protein. This table holds fewer than 450,000 distinct CDR3 sequences, 23% found once. This specimen consisted of peripheral blood mononuclear cells (PBMCs), obtained when the disease was refractory, from a patient treated with antithyroid drugs. The receptor set was obtained from a female donor with Graves disease. The CDR3 runs from the conserved cysteine through the conserved F or W. A D gene is named only where the DNA matches it firmly. Expanded clones are given a class, and other clones once, few, many or no size at all.

CDR3 DNA: TGTGCCAGCAGCGTATCGACTAGTCCCAGCTACGAGCAGTACTTC
CDR3 protein: CASSVSTSPSYEQYF
V gene: TRBV9
J gene: TRBJ2-7
D gene: NA
clone size: NA
CDR3 length: 15

CDR3 DNA: TGCAGCGTTGACCAAACAGGGGGCTATGGCTACACCTTC
CDR3 protein: CSVDQTGGYGYTF
V gene: TRBV29-1
J gene: TRBJ1-2
D gene: TRBD1
clone size: NA
CDR3 length: 13

CDR3 DNA: TGTGCCAGCAGTCCCGGAGGGTTCGGGGAGCTGTTTTTT
CDR3 protein: CASSPGGFGELFF
V gene: TRBV27
J gene: TRBJ2-2
D gene: NA
clone size: NA
CDR3 length: 13

CDR3 DNA: TGTGCCAGCTCCCCCGGCGGGAGCGAGCAGTACTTC
CDR3 protein: CASSPGGSEQYF
V gene: TRBV18
J gene: TRBJ2-7
D gene: TRBD2
clone size: many
CDR3 length: 12

CDR3 DNA: TGTGCCAGCAGCCAAGGACACAGCAACACTGAAGCTTTCTTT
CDR3 protein: CASSQGHSNTEAFF
V gene: TRBV3-1
J gene: TRBJ1-1
D gene: NA
clone size: NA
CDR3 length: 14

CDR3 DNA: TGCAGTGCTAGGGACGGGGTTAAATCCCAAGAGACCCAGTACTTC
CDR3 protein: CSARDGVKSQETQYF
V gene: TRBV20-1
J gene: TRBJ2-5
D gene: NA
clone size: many
CDR3 length: 15

CDR3 DNA: TGTGCCAGCATTAGGCGGGAGGCCTTAACCTACAATGAGCAGTTCTTC
CDR3 protein: CASIRREALTYNEQFF
V gene: TRBV14
J gene: TRBJ2-1
D gene: TRBD2
clone size: NA
CDR3 length: 16

CDR3 DNA: TGTGCCAGCAGTAGACCCGAGGCTAATGAAAAACTGTTTTTT
CDR3 protein: CASSRPEANEKLFF
V gene: TRBV7-9
J gene: TRBJ1-4
D gene: NA
clone size: NA
CDR3 length: 14

CDR3 DNA: TGTGCCAGCAGCCTACCCCCCAGGGAGCAGGCCCAGTACTTC
CDR3 protein: CASSLPPREQAQYF
V gene: TRBV7-3
J gene: TRBJ2-5
D gene: NA
clone size: few
CDR3 length: 14

CDR3 DNA: TGTGCCAGCAGTTTAGGACGCAATTCACCCCTCCACTTT
CDR3 protein: CASSLGRNSPLHF
V gene: TRBV12-3/TRBV12-4
J gene: TRBJ1-6
D gene: NA
clone size: many
CDR3 length: 13

CDR3 DNA: TGTGCCAGCAGCCAGACTAGCGGGATTAACGATGAGCAGTTCTTC
CDR3 protein: CASSQTSGINDEQFF
V gene: TRBV7-2
J gene: TRBJ2-1
D gene: TRBD2
clone size: NA
CDR3 length: 15

CDR3 DNA: TGTGCCAGCAGGGACAGGGGGAATCACGAGCAGTACTTC
CDR3 protein: CASRDRGNHEQYF
V gene: TRBV6-1
J gene: TRBJ2-7
D gene: TRBD1
clone size: NA
CDR3 length: 13

CDR3 DNA: TGTGCCAGTAGTATTTTCACTTCAGGGGTTAGAGGGACTGAAGCTTTCTTT
CDR3 protein: CASSIFTSGVRGTEAFF
V gene: TRBV19
J gene: TRBJ1-1
D gene: NA
clone size: many
CDR3 length: 17

CDR3 DNA: TGCGCCAGCAGCTTAGAGCGGGGTACCTACGAGCAGTACTTC
CDR3 protein: CASSLERGTYEQYF
V gene: TRBV7-9
J gene: TRBJ2-7
D gene: TRBD2
clone size: many
CDR3 length: 14

CDR3 DNA: TGTGCCAGCAGTGGCGGGACTAGCTTGAACACCGGGGAGCTGTTTTTT
CDR3 protein: CASSGGTSLNTGELFF
V gene: TRBV2
J gene: TRBJ2-2
D gene: TRBD2
clone size: many
CDR3 length: 16

CDR3 DNA: TGTGCCAGCAGCCGACAGGGGGCTATCACCTACGAGCAGTACTTC
CDR3 protein: CASSRQGAITYEQYF
V gene: TRBV5-6
J gene: TRBJ2-7
D gene: TRBD1
clone size: few
CDR3 length: 15

CDR3 DNA: TGTGCCAGCAGTACTGGACAGGGGAGATACTACGAGCAGTACTTC
CDR3 protein: CASSTGQGRYYEQYF
V gene: TRBV2
J gene: TRBJ2-7
D gene: TRBD1
clone size: many
CDR3 length: 15

CDR3 DNA: TGCGCCAGCAGCTTGACGTTAGGGACAAACTCCTACGAGCAGTACTTC
CDR3 protein: CASSLTLGTNSYEQYF
V gene: TRBV5-1
J gene: TRBJ2-7
D gene: NA
clone size: few
CDR3 length: 16

CDR3 DNA: TGTGCCAGCAGTGAGACAGGCCGCACTGAAGCTTTCTTT
CDR3 protein: CASSETGRTEAFF
V gene: TRBV27
J gene: TRBJ1-1
D gene: NA
clone size: few
CDR3 length: 13

CDR3 DNA: TGCAGTGCTAGACAGGGAGGGCATAATTCACCCCTCCACTTT
CDR3 protein: CSARQGGHNSPLHF
V gene: TRBV20-1
J gene: TRBJ1-6
D gene: NA
clone size: many
CDR3 length: 14

CDR3 DNA: TGTGCCAGCAGTACCGATCCGGACGTGTGGAACAATCAGCCCCAGCATTTT
CDR3 protein: CASSTDPDVWNNQPQHF
V gene: TRBV12-3/TRBV12-4
J gene: TRBJ1-5
D gene: NA
clone size: many
CDR3 length: 17

CDR3 DNA: TGTGCCATCAGCGAGCCGACAGGGATCTCCTACGAGCAGTACTTC
CDR3 protein: CAISEPTGISYEQYF
V gene: TRBV10-3
J gene: TRBJ2-7
D gene: TRBD1
clone size: NA
CDR3 length: 15

CDR3 DNA: TGTGCCAGCAGCTTGGCGTCAGGGAGGACTGAAGCTTTCTTT
CDR3 protein: CASSLASGRTEAFF
V gene: TRBV5-5
J gene: TRBJ1-1
D gene: NA
clone size: NA
CDR3 length: 14

CDR3 DNA: TGTGCCATCAGTCCAGGTATGAACACTGAAGCTTTCTTT
CDR3 protein: CAISPGMNTEAFF
V gene: TRBV10-3
J gene: TRBJ1-1
D gene: NA
clone size: NA
CDR3 length: 13

CDR3 DNA: TGTGCCAGCAGTTACTCCGGGACAGATAATGAAAAACTGTTTTTT
CDR3 protein: CASSYSGTDNEKLFF
V gene: TRBV6-5
J gene: TRBJ1-4
D gene: TRBD1
clone size: few
CDR3 length: 15

CDR3 DNA: TGCGCCAGCAGTGAGTCCGGGACAGGGACCTACGAGCAGTACTTC
CDR3 protein: CASSESGTGTYEQYF
V gene: TRBV10-2
J gene: TRBJ2-7
D gene: TRBD1
clone size: few
CDR3 length: 15

CDR3 DNA: TGTGCCAGCCGAAAGGGGAGGGAGCAGTACTTC
CDR3 protein: CASRKGREQYF
V gene: TRBV12-3/TRBV12-4
J gene: TRBJ2-7
D gene: NA
clone size: many
CDR3 length: 11